The source of this T cell receptor (beta chain) is a study of CD8 T cells in Susac syndrome. This clonotype has a single count. V lost 5 bases, J lost 10 bases, and 17 bases lay in between. The CDR3 spans 14 residues. Random hexamers primed reverse transcription of 0.5 to 1 ug RNA. The amplification used immunoSEQ multiplex PCR on TCR beta CDR3; it spanned 54 Vbeta and 13 Jbeta. From the immunoSEQ multiplex PCR reads, TCRdb called clonotypes with MiXCR, one entry per CDR3 protein. The sample holds approximately 260,000 distinct CDR3 sequences, 90% to 96% seen once. The receptor was isolated from a human donor with Susac syndrome. Specimen: CD4+ T cells from PBMCs. The chain uses TRBV12-3 or TRBV12-4 and TRBJ1-4; D perhaps matches TRBD1 (6 bases). CDR3 amino acids: CASSPGAQMGKLFF. CDR3 nucleotide sequence: TGTGCCAGCAGTCCGGGGGCGCAAATGGGAAAACTGTTTTTT.